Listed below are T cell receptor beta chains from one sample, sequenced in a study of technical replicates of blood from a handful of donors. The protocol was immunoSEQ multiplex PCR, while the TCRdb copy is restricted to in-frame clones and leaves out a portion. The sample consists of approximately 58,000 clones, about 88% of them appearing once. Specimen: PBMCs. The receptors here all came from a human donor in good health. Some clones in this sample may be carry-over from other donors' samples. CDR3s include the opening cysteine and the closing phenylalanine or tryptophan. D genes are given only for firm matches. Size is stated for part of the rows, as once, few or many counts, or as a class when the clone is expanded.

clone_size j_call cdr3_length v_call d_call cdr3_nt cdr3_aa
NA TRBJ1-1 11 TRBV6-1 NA TGTGCCAGCAGCATACAGAATGAAGCTTTCTTT CASSIQNEAFF
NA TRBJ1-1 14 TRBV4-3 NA TGCGCCAGCAGCCATGGTATGGGGACTGGTGAAGCTTTCTTT CASSHGMGTGEAFF
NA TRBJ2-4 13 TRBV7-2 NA TGTGCCAGCAGCTTAGTGGTAGAGGGCATTCAGTACTTC CASSLVVEGIQYF
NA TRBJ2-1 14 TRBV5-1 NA TGCGCCAGTTCTTTATCGGGAGCTTACAATGAGCAGTTCTTC CASSLSGAYNEQFF
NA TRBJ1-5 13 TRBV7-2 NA TGTGCCAGCAGCTCAATCTCGGGGCAGCCCCAGCATTTT CASSSISGQPQHF
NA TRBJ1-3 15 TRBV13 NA TGTGCCAGCAGCTTCGGGGGAGTAGGTGGAAACACCATATATTTT CASSFGGVGGNTIYF
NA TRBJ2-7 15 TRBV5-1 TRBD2 TGCGCCAGCAGCCAGACGACTAGCCTCTCCTACGAGCAGTACTTC CASSQTTSLSYEQYF
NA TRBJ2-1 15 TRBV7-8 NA TGTGCCAGCAGTCCCCTCAGGGGCTCCTACAATGAGCAGTTCTTC CASSPLRGSYNEQFF
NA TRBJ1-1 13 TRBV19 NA TGTGCCAGTTGCAGGGGTAGGAACACTGAAGCTTTCTTT CASCRGRNTEAFF
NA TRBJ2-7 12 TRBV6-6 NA TGTGCCAGCAGTTTGACTAGTTGGGAGCAGTACTTC CASSLTSWEQYF
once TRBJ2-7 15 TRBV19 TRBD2 TGTGCCAGTAGTAAGACTAGCGGGCCCGTCTACGAGCAGTACTTC CASSKTSGPVYEQYF
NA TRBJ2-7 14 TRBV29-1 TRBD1 TGCAGCGTTGAATTGAACAGGGGGACCTACGAGCAGTACTTC CSVELNRGTYEQYF
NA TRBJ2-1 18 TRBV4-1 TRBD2 TGCGCCAGCAGCCTTCGAGGGGTGGGACTAGCGGGGTACAATGAGCAGTTCTTC CASSLRGVGLAGYNEQFF
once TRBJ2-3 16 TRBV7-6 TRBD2 TGTGCCAGCACCCCCCTAGGGAGGGGAAGCACAGATACGCAGTATTTT CASTPLGRGSTDTQYF
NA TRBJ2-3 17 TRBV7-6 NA TGTGCCAGCAGCTGGAACTCCGGGGGTACTAGCACAGATACGCAGTATTTT CASSWNSGGTSTDTQYF
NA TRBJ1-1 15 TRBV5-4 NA TGTGCCAGCAGCTTGGATGCGGACTTGAACACTGAAGCTTTCTTT CASSLDADLNTEAFF
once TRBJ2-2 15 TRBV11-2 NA TGTGCCAGCAGCGAGGGACTGGTGAACACCGGGGAGCTGTTTTTT CASSEGLVNTGELFF
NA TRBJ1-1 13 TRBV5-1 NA TGCGCCAGCAGCTTAGACAGGAACACTGAAGCTTTCTTT CASSLDRNTEAFF
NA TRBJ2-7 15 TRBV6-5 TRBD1 TGTGCCAGCAGTGTCCCCAGGGGGCGAACCCACGAGCAGTACTTC CASSVPRGRTHEQYF
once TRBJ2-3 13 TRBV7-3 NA TGTGCCAGCAGCCCCCCTAGCGCAAATACGCAGTATTTT CASSPPSANTQYF
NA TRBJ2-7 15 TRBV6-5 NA TGTGCCAGCAAGGCCAGGGCCTCAGACCCCTACGAGCAGTACTTC CASKARASDPYEQYF
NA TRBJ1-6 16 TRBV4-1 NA TGCGCCAGCAGCCAAGAATTCAGGGGCTATAATTCACCCCTCCACTTT CASSQEFRGYNSPLHF
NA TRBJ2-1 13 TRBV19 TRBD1 TGTGCCAGTAGTGACAGGGGGTGGCATGAGCAGTTCTTC CASSDRGWHEQFF
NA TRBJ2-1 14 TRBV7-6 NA TGTGCCAGCAGCCCGCGGGACCTATCCTATGAGCAGTTCTTC CASSPRDLSYEQFF